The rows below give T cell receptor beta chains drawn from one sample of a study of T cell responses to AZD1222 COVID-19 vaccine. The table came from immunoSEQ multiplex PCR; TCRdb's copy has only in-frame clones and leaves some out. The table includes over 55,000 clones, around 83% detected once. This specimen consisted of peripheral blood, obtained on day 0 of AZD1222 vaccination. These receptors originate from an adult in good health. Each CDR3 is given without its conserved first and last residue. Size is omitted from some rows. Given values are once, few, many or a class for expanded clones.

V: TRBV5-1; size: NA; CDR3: ASSEVVEPYEQY
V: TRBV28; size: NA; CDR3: ASSLIRDRSYEQY
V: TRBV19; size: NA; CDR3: ASSIAGLTTQEAF
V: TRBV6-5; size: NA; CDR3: ASSYHRGDSYGYT
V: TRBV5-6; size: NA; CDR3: ASSLDTGRGPGNTIY
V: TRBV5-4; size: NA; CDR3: ASSIHGGRQPQH
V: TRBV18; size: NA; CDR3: ASQGGSGANVLT
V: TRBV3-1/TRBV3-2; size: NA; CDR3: ASSQDRSSYEQY
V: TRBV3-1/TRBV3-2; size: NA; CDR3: ASSQERFSYEQY
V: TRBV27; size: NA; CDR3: ASRQQGRNTEAF
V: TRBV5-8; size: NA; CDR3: ASSLGLAGANFYNEQF
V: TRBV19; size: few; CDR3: ASSLRVLNTEAF
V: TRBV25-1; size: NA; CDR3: ASLGPVNNEQF
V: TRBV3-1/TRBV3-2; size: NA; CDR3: ASSPPPSATNEKLF
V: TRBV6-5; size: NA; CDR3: ASGLGPSNQPQH
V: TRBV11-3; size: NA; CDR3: ASSLGLSSGNTIY
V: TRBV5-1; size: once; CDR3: ASSLRDRTYEQY
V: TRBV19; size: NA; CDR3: ASGRSMNTEAF
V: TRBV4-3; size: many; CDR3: ASSQEEGLKGNTEAF
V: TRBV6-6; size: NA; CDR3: ASRPGQTNTGELF
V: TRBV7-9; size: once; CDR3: ASSQGDREVYEQY
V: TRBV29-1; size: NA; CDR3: SVEVETQY
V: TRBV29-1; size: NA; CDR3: SAIPGGTTNYGYT